Below, 7 T cell receptor beta chains from the same sample are listed, as sequenced in a study of blood T cell repertoires in COVID-19. Using immunoSEQ multiplex PCR, the repertoire was profiled, and TCRdb retains in-frame clones only, with some absent. The table includes approximately 130,000 clones, around 77% detected once. Material: peripheral blood. These TCRs come from a human donor in a cohort sampled during active COVID-19.

CDR3 DNA sequence: TGTGCCAGCAGGCAGGGCAGGGAGGGCGAGCAGTACTTC. It yields the protein CASRQGREGEQYF. The V and J genes are TRBV5-5 and TRBJ2-7; TRBD2 matches 7 bases. The germline V gene has CDR1 SGHKS and CDR2 YYEKEE (reference sequence). The CDR3 length is 13 residues. Trimming took 5 bases from V and 6 from J; bases not matched to a gene: 8.

This clone was detected once. The rearrangement uses TRBV28 and TRBJ1-5; 9 bases agree with TRBD1. The germline CDR1 and CDR2 sequences are MDHEN and SYDVKM. CDR3 size: 15 residues. The V gene end was trimmed by 6 bases and the J gene end by 6 bases; junction bases not matched to a gene: 9. Here the CDR3 reads CASSLQGAGGQPQHF. DNA for the CDR3: TGTGCCAGCAGCTTACAGGGGGCGGGTGGTCAGCCCCAGCATTTT.

CDR3 in amino acids: CAWSGTGDEQYF. CDR3 DNA sequence: TGTGCCTGGAGTGGGACAGGGGACGAGCAGTACTTC. V is TRBV30 and J is TRBJ2-7, with TRBD1 matching 9 bases. CDR1 is GTSNPN, CDR2 SVGIG, per germline (reference sequence). The length of the CDR3 is 12 residues. The ends lost 1 base at V and 5 bases at J; junction bases unmatched: 0.

The table lists this clone with a count of one. V gene TRBV7-9 combines with J gene TRBJ1-1; 11 bases align to TRBD1. The CDR3 has 15 residues. Germline V CDR1 and CDR2: SEHNR, FQNEAQ (reference sequence). Trimming at V came to 1 base and at J to 4 bases, leaving 2 bases not matched to a gene. CDR3 loop: CASSLVGTGGTEAFF. CDR3 in DNA: TGTGCCAGCAGCTTAGTTGGGACAGGGGGCACTGAAGCTTTCTTT.

In regard to this clone: At the DNA level, this CDR3 is encoded by other sequences in the same sample as well. The chain joins TRBV28 to TRBJ1-2, with D possibly TRBD1 on 5 matching bases. The germline CDR1 and CDR2 sequences are MDHEN and SYDVKM. The CDR3 consists of 12 residues. V gave up 8 bases and J gave up 2 bases, with 9 bases separating them. DNA of the CDR3: TGTGCCAGCCGGTCAGGGAACTATGGCTACACCTTC. Protein product: CASRSGNYGYTF.

The chain links TRBV19 to TRBJ1-2; 7 bases are shared with TRBD1. The V and J ends lost 7 bases and 6 bases, in that order; junction bases with no gene match: 5. The length of the CDR3 is 12 residues. CDR1 and CDR2 from the germline V gene are LNHDA and SQIVND (reference sequence). The CDR3 protein is CASTSTGNGYTF. In DNA form, the CDR3 reads TGTGCCAGTACCTCGACAGGGAATGGCTACACCTTC.

For this clone: One end of the junction is discordant with germline, which a read error may explain. The rearrangement joins TRBV30 to TRBJ1-1; 7 bases are shared with TRBD1. The CDR3 loop spans 11 amino acids. Germline loops: CDR1 GTSNPN, CDR2 SVGIG (reference sequence). The CDR3 spells CAWSSPWTGIF. Here the CDR3 DNA reads TGTGCCTGGAGTAGCCCCTGGACAGGAATATTT.